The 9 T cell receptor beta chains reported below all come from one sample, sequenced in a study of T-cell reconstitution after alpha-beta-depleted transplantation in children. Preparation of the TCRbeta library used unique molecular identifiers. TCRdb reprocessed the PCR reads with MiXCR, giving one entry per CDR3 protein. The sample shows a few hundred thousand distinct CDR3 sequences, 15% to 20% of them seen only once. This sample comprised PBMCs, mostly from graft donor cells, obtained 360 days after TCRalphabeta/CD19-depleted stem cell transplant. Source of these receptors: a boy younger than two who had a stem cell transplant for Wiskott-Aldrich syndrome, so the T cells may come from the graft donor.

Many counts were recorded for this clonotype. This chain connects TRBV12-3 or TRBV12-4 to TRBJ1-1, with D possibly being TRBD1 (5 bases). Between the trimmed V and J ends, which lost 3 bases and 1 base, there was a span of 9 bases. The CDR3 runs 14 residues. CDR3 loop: CASSLGRKNTEAFF. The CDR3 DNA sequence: TGTGCCAGCAGTTTGGGACGGAAGAACACTGAAGCTTTCTTT.

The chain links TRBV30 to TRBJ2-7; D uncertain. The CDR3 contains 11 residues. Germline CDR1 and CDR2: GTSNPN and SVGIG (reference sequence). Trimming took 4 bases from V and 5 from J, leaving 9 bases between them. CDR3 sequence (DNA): TGTGCCTGGAACCTAGGCCACGAGCAGTACTTC. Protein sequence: CAWNLGHEQYF.

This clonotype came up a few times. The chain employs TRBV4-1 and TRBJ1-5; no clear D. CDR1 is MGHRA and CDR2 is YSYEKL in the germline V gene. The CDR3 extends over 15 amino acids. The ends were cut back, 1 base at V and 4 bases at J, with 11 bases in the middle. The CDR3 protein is CASSQGVVRNQPQHF. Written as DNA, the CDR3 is TGCGCCAGCAGCCAAGGGGTGGTCCGGAATCAGCCCCAGCATTTT.

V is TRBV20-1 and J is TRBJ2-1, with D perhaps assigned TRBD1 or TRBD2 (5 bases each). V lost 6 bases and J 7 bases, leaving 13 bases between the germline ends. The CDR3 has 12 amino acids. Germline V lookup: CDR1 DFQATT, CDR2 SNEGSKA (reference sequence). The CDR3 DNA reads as TGCAGTGCAACCGGGACGAAAAATGAGCAGTTCTTC. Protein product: CSATGTKNEQFF.

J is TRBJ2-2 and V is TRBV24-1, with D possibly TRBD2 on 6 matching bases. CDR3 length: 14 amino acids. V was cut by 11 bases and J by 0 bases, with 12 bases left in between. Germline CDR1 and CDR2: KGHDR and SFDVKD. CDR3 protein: CAIGGLSNTGELFF. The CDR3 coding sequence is TGTGCCATCGGGGGACTTTCGAACACCGGGGAGCTGTTTTTT.

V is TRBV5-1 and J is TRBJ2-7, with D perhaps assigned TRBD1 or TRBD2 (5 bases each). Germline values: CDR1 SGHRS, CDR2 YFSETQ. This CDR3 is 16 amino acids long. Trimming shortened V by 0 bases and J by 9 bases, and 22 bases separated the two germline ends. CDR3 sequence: CASSLAGTHSPAGQYF. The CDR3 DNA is TGCGCCAGCAGCTTGGCCGGGACCCATAGTCCCGCGGGGCAGTACTTC. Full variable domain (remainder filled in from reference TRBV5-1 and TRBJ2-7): KAGVTQTPRYLIKTRGQQVTLSCSPISGHRSVSWYQQTPGQGLQFLFEYFSETQRNKGNFPGRFSGRQFSNSRSEMNVSTLELGDSALYLCASSLAGTHSPAGQYFGPGTRLTVT.

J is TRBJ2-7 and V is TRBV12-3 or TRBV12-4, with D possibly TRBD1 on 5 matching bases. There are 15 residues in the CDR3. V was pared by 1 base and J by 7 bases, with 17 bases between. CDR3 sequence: CASSLETGQPGEQYF. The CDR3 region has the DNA TGTGCCAGCAGTTTAGAAACAGGTCAGCCAGGAGAGCAGTACTTC.

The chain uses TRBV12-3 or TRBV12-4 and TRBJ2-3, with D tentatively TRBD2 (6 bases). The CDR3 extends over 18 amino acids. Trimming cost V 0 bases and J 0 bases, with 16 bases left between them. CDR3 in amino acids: CASSLADRKAGSTDTQYF. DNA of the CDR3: TGTGCCAGCAGTTTAGCCGACCGGAAAGCGGGTAGCACAGATACGCAGTATTTT.

The CDR3 spells CATSRGLQGTQNIQYF. The CDR3 bases are TGTGCCACCAGCAGAGGACTACAGGGGACCCAAAACATTCAGTACTTC. This chain uses TRBV15 with TRBJ2-4, with 7 positions matching TRBD1. The J segment lost 5 bases and the V segment lost 1 base, leaving 8 bases of the junction unmatched. Per germline, CDR1 LNHNV and CDR2 YYDKDF (reference sequence). The CDR3 runs to 16 residues. Supplemented by reference TRBV15 and TRBJ2-4, the full variable domain reads DAMVIQNPRYQVTQFGKPVTLSCSQTLNHNVMYWYQQKSSQAPKLLFHYYDKDFNNEADTPDNFQSRRPNTSFCFLDIRSPGLGDTAMYLCATSRGLQGTQNIQYFGAGTRLSVL.